The clone carrying this TCR beta chain was detected only a few times. Its antigen is unknown. Germline is not matched at one junction end, which may reflect a read error. The sample belongs to a study of T cells in Graves' hyperthyroidism and ophthalmopathy. Findings of the study overall: Most thyroid clonotypes that were expanded above 0.001 also turned up in blood.

From RNA transcripts, TCR beta CDR3 regions were amplified. When the TCR CDR3 underwent first-round RT-PCR, the HTBI primer set was used. Each CDR3 protein is one row after TCRdb ran MiXCR on the multiplex PCR reads. The sample has fewer than 900,000 distinct CDR3 sequences, 15% to 20% seen once; the top ten hold roughly a sixth. The sample, blood from the first hyperthyroidism diagnosis, precedes any ophthalmopathy symptoms. Germline V gene data show CDR1 as DFQATT and CDR2 as SNEGSKA (reference sequence). The CDR3 extends over 14 amino acids. This clonotype was obtained from a woman aged 45-65 years with Graves' hyperthyroidism that later progressed to Graves' ophthalmopathy. This chain connects TRBV20-1 to TRBJ2-6; D is ambiguous. The source material was blood. The CDR3 nucleotides read TGCAATGCTTACCTGGACTCTGGGGCCAACGTCCTGACTTTC. Translated, it gives CNAYLDSGANVLTF.